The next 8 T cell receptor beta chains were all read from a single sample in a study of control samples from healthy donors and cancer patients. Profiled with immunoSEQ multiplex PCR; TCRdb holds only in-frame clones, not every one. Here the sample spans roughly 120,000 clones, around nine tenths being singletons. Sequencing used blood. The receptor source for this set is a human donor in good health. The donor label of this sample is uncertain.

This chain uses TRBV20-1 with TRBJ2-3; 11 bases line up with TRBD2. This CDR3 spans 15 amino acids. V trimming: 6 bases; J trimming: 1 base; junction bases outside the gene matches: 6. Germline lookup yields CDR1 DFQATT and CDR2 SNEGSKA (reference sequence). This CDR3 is CSASSGGAGTDTQYF. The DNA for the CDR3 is TGCAGTGCCAGTAGCGGGGGGGCCGGCACAGATACGCAGTATTTT.

The CDR3 DNA is TGTGCCTGGAGTGGAAGGGGGGGCTCTCGAGAGACCCAGTACTTC. It yields the protein CAWSGRGGSRETQYF. This chain links TRBV30 with TRBJ2-5; D may be TRBD2 (7 bases). The CDR3 sequence is 15 residues long. In germline, CDR1 is GTSNPN, CDR2 SVGIG (reference sequence). V was clipped by 1 base and J by 4 bases, with 16 bases between them. Full variable domain (missing parts from reference TRBV30 and TRBJ2-5): SQTIHQWPATLVQPVGSPLSLECTVEGTSNPNLYWYRQAAGRGLQLLFYSVGIGQISSEVPQNLSASRPQDRQFILSSKKLLLSDSGFYLCAWSGRGGSRETQYFGPGTRLLVL.

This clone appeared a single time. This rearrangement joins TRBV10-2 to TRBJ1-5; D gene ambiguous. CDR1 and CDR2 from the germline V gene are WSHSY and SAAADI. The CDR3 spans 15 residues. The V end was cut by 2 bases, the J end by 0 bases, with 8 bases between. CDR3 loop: CASSEAEISNQPQHF. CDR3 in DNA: TGCGCCAGCAGTGAGGCGGAAATTAGCAATCAGCCCCAGCATTTT.

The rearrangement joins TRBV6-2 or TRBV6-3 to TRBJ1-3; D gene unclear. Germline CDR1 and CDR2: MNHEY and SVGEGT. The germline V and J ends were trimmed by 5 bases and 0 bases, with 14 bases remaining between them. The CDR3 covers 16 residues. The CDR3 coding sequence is TGTGCCAGCAGTACTGGCCCAACCCGCTCTGGAAACACCATATATTTT. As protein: CASSTGPTRSGNTIYF.

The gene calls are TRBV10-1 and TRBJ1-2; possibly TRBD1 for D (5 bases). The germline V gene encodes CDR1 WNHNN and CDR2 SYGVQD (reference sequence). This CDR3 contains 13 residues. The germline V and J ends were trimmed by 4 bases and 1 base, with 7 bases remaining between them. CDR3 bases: TGCGCCAGCAGTGGGACACGTAACTATGGCTACACCTTC. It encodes CASSGTRNYGYTF.

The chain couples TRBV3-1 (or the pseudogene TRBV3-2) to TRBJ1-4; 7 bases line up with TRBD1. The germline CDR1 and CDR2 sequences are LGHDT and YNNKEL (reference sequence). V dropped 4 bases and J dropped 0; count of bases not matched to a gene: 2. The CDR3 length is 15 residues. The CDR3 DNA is TGTGCCAGCAGCCCAGGGGGGGCAACTAATGAAAAACTGTTTTTT. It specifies CASSPGGATNEKLFF.

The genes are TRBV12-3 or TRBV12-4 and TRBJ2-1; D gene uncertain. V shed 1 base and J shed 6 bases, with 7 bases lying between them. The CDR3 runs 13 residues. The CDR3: CASSLGPFNEQFF. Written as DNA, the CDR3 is TGTGCCAGCAGTTTAGGACCGTTCAATGAGCAGTTCTTC.

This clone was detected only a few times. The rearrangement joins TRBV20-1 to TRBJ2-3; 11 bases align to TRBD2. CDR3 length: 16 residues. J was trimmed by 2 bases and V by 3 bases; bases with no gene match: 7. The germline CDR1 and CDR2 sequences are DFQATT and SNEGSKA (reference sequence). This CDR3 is CSASPVAGGPTDTQYF. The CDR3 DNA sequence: TGCAGTGCTAGTCCGGTAGCGGGGGGGCCCACAGATACGCAGTATTTT.